This TCR beta chain was sequenced for a study of tumor-infiltrating lymphocytes in primary liver carcinoma. Making TCR beta cDNA involved approximately 520 ng total RNA and a constant-region primer. Three rounds of nested multiplex PCR with slightly modified ARM-PCR produced TCR beta libraries. The first two PCR rounds used TRBV1-TRBV30 primers with a Cbeta primer, around 10 cycles each. MiXCR, applied by TCRdb to the multiplex PCR reads, yields one record per CDR3 protein. The sample consists of fewer than 400,000 distinct CDR3 sequences, around three fifths of them appearing once. CDR1 is SGHAT and CDR2 is FQNNGV in the germline V gene. The CDR3 length is 17 residues. As to this clonotype: Mismatch with germline at one junction end may stem from a read error.

Extraction also yielded germline DNA, while blood RNA was obtained from unsorted whole blood. Preoperatively, peripheral blood was drawn, approximately 4.4 milliliters in total. The chain is built from TRBV11-2 and TRBJ2-2, with TRBD1 matching over 8 bases. This receptor was identified in a woman aged 25 to 45 with primary liver carcinoma and hepatitis B virus infection. Specimen: peripheral blood. CDR3 protein: CTSTFAGGAMFTGELFF. The CDR3 DNA reads TGTACCAGCACCTTTGCAGGGGGCGCGATGTTCACCGGGGAGCTGTTTTTT.